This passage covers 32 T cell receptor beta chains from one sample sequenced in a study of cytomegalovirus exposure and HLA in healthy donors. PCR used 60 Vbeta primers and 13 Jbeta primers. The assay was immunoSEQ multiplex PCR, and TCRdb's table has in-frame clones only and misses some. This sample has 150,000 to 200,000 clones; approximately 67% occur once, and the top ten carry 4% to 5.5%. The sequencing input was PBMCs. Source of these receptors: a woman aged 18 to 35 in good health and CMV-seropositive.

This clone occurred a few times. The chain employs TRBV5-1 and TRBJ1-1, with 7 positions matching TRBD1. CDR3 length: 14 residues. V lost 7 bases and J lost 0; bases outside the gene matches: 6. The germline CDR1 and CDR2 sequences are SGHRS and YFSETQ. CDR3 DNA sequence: TGCGCCAGCGCCCGGGACAGCATGAACACTGAAGCTTTCTTT. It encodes CASARDSMNTEAFF.

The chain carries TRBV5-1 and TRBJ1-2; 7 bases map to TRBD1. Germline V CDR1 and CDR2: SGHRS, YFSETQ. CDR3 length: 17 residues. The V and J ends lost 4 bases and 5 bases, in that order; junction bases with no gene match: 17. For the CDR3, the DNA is TGCGCCAGCAGCGGGGACTCCACAGGGGTGAGATCGTATGGCTACACCTTC. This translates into CASSGDSTGVRSYGYTF.

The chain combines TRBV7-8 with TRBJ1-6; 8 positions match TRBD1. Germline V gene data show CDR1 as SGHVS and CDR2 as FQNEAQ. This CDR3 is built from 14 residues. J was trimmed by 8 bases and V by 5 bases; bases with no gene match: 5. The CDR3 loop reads CASSPRTGYSPLHF. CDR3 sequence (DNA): TGTGCCAGCAGCCCACGGACAGGGTATTCACCCCTCCACTTT. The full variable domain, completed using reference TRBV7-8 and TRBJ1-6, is GAGVSQSPRYKVAKRGQDVALRCDPISGHVSLFWYQQALGQGPEFLTYFQNEAQLDKSGLPSDRFFAERPEGSVSTLKIQRTQQEDSAVYLCASSPRTGYSPLHFGNGTRLTVT.

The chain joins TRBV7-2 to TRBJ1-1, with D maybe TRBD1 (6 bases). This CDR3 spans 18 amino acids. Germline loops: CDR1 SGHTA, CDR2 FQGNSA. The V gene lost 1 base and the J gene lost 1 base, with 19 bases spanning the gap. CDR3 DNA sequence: TGTGCCAGCAGCTTAGTCGGTTGGTCAGGGGACACGAACACTGAAGCTTTCTTT. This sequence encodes CASSLVGWSGDTNTEAFF.

In DNA form, the CDR3 reads TGTGCCAGCAGTGAGCCCAGGGGGATAGAGCAGCCCCAGCATTTT. The encoded protein is CASSEPRGIEQPQHF. The chain joins TRBV6-1 to TRBJ1-5, with 7 bases that match TRBD1. Germline values: CDR1 MNHNS, CDR2 SASEGT. This CDR3 has 15 amino acids. V was clipped by 3 bases and J by 7 bases; unmatched bases: 9.

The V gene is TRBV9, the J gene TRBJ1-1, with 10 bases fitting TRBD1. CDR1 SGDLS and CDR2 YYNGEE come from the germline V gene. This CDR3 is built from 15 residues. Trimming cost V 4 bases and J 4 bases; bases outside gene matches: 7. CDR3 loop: CASSTRQGASTEAFF. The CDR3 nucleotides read TGTGCCAGCAGCACCCGACAGGGGGCGAGCACTGAAGCTTTCTTT.

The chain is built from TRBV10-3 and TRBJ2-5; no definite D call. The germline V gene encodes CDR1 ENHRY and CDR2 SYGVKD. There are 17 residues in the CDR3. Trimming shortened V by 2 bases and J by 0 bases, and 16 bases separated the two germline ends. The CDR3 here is CAISEPFAVSYQETQYF. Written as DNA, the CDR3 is TGTGCCATCAGTGAGCCCTTTGCAGTATCGTACCAAGAGACCCAGTACTTC.

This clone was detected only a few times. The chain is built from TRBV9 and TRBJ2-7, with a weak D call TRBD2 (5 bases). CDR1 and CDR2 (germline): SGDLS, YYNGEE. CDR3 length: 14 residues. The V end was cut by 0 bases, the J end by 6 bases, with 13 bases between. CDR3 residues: CASSVAPLGSEQYF. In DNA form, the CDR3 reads TGTGCCAGCAGCGTAGCTCCACTAGGTAGCGAGCAGTACTTC.

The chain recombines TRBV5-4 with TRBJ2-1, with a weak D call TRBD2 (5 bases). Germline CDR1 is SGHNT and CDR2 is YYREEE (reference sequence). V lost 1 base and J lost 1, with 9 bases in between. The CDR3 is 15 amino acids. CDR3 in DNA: TGTGCCAGCAGCTTGCGTTCGGGGTCCTACAATGAGCAGTTCTTC. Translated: CASSLRSGSYNEQFF.

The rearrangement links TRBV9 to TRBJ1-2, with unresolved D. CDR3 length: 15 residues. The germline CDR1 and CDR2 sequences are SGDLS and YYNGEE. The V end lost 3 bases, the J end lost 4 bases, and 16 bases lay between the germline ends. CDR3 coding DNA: TGTGCCAGCAGCGCCCTAGGTTCTTACCTCTATGGCTACACCTTC. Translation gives CASSALGSYLYGYTF. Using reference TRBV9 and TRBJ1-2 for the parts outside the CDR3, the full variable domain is DSGVTQTPKHLITATGQRVTLRCSPRSGDLSVYWYQQSLDQGLQFLIQYYNGEERAKGNILERFSAQQFPDLHSELNLSSLELGDSALYFCASSALGSYLYGYTFGSGTRLTVV.

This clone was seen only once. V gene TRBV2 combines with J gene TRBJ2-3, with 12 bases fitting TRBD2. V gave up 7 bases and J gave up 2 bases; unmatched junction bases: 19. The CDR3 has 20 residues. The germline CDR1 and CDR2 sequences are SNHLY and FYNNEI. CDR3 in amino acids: CASNKVIPERTSGTTDTQYF. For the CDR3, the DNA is TGTGCCAGCAATAAAGTGATACCCGAGAGGACTAGCGGGACCACAGATACGCAGTATTTT.

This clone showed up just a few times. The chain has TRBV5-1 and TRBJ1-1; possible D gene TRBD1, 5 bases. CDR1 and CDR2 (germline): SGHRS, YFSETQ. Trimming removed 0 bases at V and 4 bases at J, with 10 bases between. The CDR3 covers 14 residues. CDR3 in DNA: TGCGCCAGCAGCTTGGTGGTCGGGGGCACTGAAGCTTTCTTT. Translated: CASSLVVGGTEAFF.

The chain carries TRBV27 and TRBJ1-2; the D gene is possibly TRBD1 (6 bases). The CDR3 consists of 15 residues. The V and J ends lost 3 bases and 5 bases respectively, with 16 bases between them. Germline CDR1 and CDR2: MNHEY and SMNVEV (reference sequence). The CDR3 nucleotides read TGTGCCAGCAGTTTGGGAGGGGGGCCCCCTTATGGCTACACCTTC. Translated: CASSLGGGPPYGYTF.

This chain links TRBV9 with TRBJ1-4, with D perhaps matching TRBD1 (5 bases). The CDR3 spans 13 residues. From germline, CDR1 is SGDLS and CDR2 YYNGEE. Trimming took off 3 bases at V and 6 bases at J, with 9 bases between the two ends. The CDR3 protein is CASSDGGDEKLFF. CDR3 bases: TGTGCCAGCAGCGACGGAGGGGATGAAAAACTGTTTTTT.

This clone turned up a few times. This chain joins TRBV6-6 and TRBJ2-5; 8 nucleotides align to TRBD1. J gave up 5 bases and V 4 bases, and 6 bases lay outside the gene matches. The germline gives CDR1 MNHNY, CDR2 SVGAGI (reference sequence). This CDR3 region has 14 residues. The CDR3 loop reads CASSLGQGYETQYF. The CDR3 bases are TGTGCCAGCAGTTTAGGACAGGGATACGAGACCCAGTACTTC.

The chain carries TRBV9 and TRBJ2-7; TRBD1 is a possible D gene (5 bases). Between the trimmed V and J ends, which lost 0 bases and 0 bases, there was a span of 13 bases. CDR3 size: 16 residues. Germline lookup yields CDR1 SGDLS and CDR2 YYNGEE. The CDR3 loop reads CASSVGDSSSSYEQYF. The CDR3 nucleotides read TGTGCCAGCAGCGTAGGCGACAGTTCGAGCTCCTACGAGCAGTACTTC.

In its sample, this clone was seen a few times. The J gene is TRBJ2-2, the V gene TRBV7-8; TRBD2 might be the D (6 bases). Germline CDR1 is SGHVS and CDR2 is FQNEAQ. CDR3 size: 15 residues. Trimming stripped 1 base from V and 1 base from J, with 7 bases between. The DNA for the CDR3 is TGTGCCAGCAGCTTAGACGGGGGGAACACCGGGGAGCTGTTTTTT. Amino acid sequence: CASSLDGGNTGELFF.

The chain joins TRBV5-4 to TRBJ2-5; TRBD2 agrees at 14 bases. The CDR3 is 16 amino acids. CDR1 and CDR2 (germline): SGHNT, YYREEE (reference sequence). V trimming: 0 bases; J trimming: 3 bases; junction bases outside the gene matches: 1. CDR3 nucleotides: TGTGCCAGCAGCTTGGGGGGACTAGCGGGAGAAGAGACCCAGTACTTC. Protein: CASSLGGLAGEETQYF. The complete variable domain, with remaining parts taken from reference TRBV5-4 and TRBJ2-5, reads ETGVTQSPTHLIKTRGQQVTLRCSSQSGHNTVSWYQQALGQGPQFIFQYYREEENGRGNFPPRFSGLQFPNYSSELNVNALELDDSALYLCASSLGGLAGEETQYFGPGTRLLVL.

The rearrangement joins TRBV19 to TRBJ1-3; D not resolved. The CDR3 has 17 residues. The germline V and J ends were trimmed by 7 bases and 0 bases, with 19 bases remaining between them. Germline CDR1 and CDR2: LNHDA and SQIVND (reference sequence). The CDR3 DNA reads TGTGCCAGTACCCCCTTCGGCCGGCGGGGCTCTGGAAACACCATATATTTT. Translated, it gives CASTPFGRRGSGNTIYF.

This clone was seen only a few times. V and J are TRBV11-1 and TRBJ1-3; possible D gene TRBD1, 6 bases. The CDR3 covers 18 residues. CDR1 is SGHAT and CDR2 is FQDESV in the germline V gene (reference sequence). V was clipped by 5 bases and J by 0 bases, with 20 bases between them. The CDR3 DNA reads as TGTGCCAGCAGCGCGACAGGCGCGCACCTCGGCTCTGGAAACACCATATATTTT. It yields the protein CASSATGAHLGSGNTIYF.

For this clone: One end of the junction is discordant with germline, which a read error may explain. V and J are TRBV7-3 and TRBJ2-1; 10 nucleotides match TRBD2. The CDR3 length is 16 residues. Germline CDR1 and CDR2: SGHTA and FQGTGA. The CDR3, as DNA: TGTGCCAGCAGCCTAACACCGGGACTAGCGTACAATGAGCAGTTCTTC. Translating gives CASSLTPGLAYNEQFF. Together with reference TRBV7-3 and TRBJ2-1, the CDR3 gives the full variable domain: GAGVSQTPSNKVTEKGKYVELRCDPISGHTALYWYRQSLGQGPEFLIYFQGTGAADDSGLPNDRFFAVRPEGSVSTLKIQRTERGDSAVYLCASSLTPGLAYNEQFFGPGTRLTVL.

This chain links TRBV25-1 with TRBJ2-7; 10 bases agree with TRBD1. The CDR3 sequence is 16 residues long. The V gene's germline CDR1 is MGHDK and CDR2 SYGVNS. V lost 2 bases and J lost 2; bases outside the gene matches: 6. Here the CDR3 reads CASSERGQGGTYEQYF. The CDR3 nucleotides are TGTGCCAGCAGTGAACGCGGACAGGGGGGAACCTACGAGCAGTACTTC.

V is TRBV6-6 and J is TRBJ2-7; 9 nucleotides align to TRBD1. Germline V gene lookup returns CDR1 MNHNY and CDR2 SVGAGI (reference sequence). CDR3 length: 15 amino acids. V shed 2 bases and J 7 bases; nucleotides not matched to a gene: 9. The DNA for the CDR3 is TGTGCCAGCAGTTACGGGGACAGGGCTGCCGGGGAGCAGTACTTC. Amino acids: CASSYGDRAAGEQYF.

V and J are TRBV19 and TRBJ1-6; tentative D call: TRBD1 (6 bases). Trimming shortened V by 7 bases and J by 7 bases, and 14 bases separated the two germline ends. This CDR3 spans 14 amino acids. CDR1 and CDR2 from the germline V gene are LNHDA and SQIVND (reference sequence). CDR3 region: CASKTRQANSPLHF. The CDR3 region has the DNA TGTGCCAGTAAGACCCGACAGGCCAATTCACCCCTCCACTTT.

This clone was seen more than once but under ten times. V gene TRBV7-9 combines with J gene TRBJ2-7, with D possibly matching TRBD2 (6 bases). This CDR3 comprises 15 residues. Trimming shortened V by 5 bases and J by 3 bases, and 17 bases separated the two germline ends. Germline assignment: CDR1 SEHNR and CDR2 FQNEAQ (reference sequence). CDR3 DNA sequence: TGTGCCAGCAGCCTTATGGGCGGGGAAGACTACGAGCAGTACTTC. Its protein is CASSLMGGEDYEQYF.

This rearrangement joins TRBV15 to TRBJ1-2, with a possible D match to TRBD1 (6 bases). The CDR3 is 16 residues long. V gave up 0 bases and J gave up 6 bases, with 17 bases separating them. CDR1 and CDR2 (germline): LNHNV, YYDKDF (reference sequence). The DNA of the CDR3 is TGTGCCACCAGCAGAGATCTTAGCGGGGACACTAATGGCTACACCTTC. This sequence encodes CATSRDLSGDTNGYTF.

This chain's CDR3 is CASSQGAGANYGYTF. The CDR3, as DNA: TGTGCCAGCAGCCAAGGGGCAGGCGCTAACTATGGCTACACCTTC. The V call is TRBV4-2, the J call TRBJ1-2, with D unresolved. The CDR3 length is 15 residues. Germline V lookup: CDR1 LGHNA, CDR2 YNFKEQ. With 1 base removed from V and 0 bases from J, the gap between germline ends came to 9 bases.

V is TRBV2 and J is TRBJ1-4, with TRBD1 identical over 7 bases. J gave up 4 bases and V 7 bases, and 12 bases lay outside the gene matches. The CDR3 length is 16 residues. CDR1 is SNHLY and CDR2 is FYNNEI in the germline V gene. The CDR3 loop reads CASTAGGQNYNEKLFF. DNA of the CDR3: TGTGCCAGCACTGCTGGGGGACAGAATTATAATGAAAAACTGTTTTTT.

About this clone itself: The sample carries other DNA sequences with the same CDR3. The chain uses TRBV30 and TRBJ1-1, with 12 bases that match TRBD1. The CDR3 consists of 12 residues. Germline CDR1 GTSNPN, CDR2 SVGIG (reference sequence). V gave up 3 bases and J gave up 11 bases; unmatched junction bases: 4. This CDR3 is CAWSGTGGLAFF. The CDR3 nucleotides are TGTGCCTGGAGCGGGACAGGGGGCTTGGCTTTCTTT.

CDR3 in amino acids: CASSRTNSEKLFF. The CDR3 DNA reads TGTGCCAGCAGTCGCACGAATAGTGAAAAACTGTTTTTT. The genes are TRBV27 and TRBJ1-4, with D uncertain. The length of the CDR3 is 13 residues. In germline, CDR1 is MNHEY, CDR2 SMNVEV (reference sequence). V dropped 5 bases and J dropped 7 bases, with 11 bases sitting between them.

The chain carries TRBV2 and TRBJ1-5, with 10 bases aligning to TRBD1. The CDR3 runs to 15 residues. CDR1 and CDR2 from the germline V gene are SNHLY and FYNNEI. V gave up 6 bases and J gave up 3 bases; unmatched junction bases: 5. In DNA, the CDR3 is TGTGCCAGCAGCCGGGACAGGGGCGCCAATCAGCCCCAGCATTTT. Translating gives CASSRDRGANQPQHF.

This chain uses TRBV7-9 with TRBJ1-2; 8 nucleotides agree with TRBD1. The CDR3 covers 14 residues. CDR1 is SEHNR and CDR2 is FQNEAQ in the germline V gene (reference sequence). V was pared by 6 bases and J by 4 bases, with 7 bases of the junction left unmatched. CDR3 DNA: TGTGCCAGCAGTCCTCAACAGGGGGGCTATGGCTACACCTTC. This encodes CASSPQQGGYGYTF.